Listed below are T cell receptor beta chains from one sample, sequenced in a study of blood T cell repertoires in COVID-19. Repertoires were generated with immunoSEQ multiplex PCR, while TCRdb's copy carries only in-frame clones and drops some. The sample consists of some 140,000 clones, about three quarters of them appearing once. The sequenced material came from peripheral blood. The receptors come from an elderly man with acute or convalescent COVID-19. Both conserved end residues are trimmed from each CDR3.

v_gene: TRBV5-4; CDR3aa: ASSVTGTGLYEQY
v_gene: TRBV19; CDR3aa: ASSFARTDTQY
v_gene: TRBV2; CDR3aa: ASRSRVPVYNEQF
v_gene: TRBV5-1; CDR3aa: ASSGPGQGDEKLF
v_gene: TRBV6-5; CDR3aa: ASSMSGVNTGELF
v_gene: TRBV6-1; CDR3aa: ASSDRDYEEKLF
v_gene: TRBV4-2; CDR3aa: ASSQDSSVEQY
v_gene: TRBV7-6; CDR3aa: ASSPLPFTQGKTGELF
v_gene: TRBV7-2; CDR3aa: ASSFSQDRANEQF
v_gene: TRBV6-2/TRBV6-3; CDR3aa: ASSYAGRNTEAF
v_gene: TRBV29-1; CDR3aa: SVDDFQGTEAF
v_gene: TRBV7-2; CDR3aa: ASSPGTGSMHGYT
v_gene: TRBV5-6; CDR3aa: ASARRGNYGYT
v_gene: TRBV4-2; CDR3aa: ASSHGQGSGANVLT
v_gene: TRBV7-2; CDR3aa: ASSSRTSGGIEF
v_gene: TRBV11-2; CDR3aa: ASSLEAVKNTEAF
v_gene: TRBV10-3; CDR3aa: AISEQVNYGYT
v_gene: TRBV7-3; CDR3aa: ASSLGGPQETQY
v_gene: TRBV18; CDR3aa: ASSPVDNSPLH
v_gene: TRBV7-2; CDR3aa: ASSLDPGYEQF
v_gene: TRBV11-2; CDR3aa: ASSLDRIAGANVLT
v_gene: TRBV6-5; CDR3aa: ASIREGMGYGYT
v_gene: TRBV7-8; CDR3aa: ASSAILYLGHFNTGELF
v_gene: TRBV7-9; CDR3aa: ASSTTGSGQPQH
v_gene: TRBV11-1; CDR3aa: ASSNRVGNTIY
v_gene: TRBV6-2/TRBV6-3; CDR3aa: ASSYLGQGTGTQY
v_gene: TRBV6-5; CDR3aa: ASTWTSEAYEQY
v_gene: TRBV27; CDR3aa: ASSTQGGGYGYT
v_gene: TRBV7-2; CDR3aa: ASSLEHYNSPLH
v_gene: TRBV18; CDR3aa: ASSPRVQETQY
v_gene: TRBV5-6; CDR3aa: ASSFRGGYT
v_gene: TRBV19; CDR3aa: AISRGGLGQPQH
v_gene: TRBV7-3; CDR3aa: ASSPLTSSGANVLT
v_gene: TRBV10-3; CDR3aa: ARDSWGNQPQH
v_gene: TRBV5-4; CDR3aa: ASSLAKGQGNTGELF